The sequence of this T cell receptor (beta chain) was determined in a study of Graves' ophthalmopathy and Graves' hyperthyroidism. Amplification from RNA transcripts yielded the TCR beta CDR3 regions. Second-round multiplex PCR followed a first-round RT-PCR using HTBI primers. A single record per CDR3 protein comes from TCRdb applying MiXCR to the multiplex PCR reads. The repertoire holds almost 40,000 distinct CDR3 sequences, with around half as singletons. This clonotype has a count of ten or more. Absence of ophthalmopathy within 18 months of follow-up defined stable hyperthyroidism. The CDR3 runs 14 residues. Losses at the gene ends were 6 bases for V and 5 bases for J; bases not matched to a gene: 10. Germline V gene sequence: CDR1 SQVTM, CDR2 ANQGSEA.

The sequence came from an adult woman with stable Graves' hyperthyroidism. What was sequenced was peripheral blood. The chain couples TRBV29-1 to TRBJ1-1; 9 nucleotides agree with TRBD1. CDR3 amino acids: CSVDGTGGTTEAFF. CDR3 DNA sequence: TGCAGCGTAGACGGTACAGGGGGCACGACTGAAGCTTTCTTT.